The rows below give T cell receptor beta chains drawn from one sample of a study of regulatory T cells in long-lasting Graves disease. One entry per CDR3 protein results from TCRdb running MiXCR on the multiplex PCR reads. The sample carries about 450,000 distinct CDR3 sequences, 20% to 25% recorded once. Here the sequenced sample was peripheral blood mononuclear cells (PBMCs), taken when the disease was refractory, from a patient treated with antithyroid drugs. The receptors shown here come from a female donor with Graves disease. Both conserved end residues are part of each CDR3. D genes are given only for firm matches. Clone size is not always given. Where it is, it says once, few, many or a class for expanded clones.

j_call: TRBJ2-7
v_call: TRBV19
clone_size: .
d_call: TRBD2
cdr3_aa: CASSMASGHLAREQYF
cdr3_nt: TGTGCCAGTAGTATGGCTAGCGGGCACCTAGCGAGGGAGCAGTACTTC

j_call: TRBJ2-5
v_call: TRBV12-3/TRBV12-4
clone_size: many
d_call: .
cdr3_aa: CASSQSGAETQYF
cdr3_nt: TGTGCCAGCAGCCAAAGCGGCGCGGAGACCCAGTACTTC

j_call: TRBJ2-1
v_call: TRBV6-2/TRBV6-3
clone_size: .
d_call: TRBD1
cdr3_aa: CASKDRVGEQFF
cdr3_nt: TGTGCCAGCAAGGACAGGGTAGGTGAGCAGTTCTTC

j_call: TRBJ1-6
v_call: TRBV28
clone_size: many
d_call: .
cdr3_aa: CASSSGQPSSYNSPLHF
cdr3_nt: TGTGCCAGCAGTTCCGGACAGCCGAGCTCCTATAATTCACCCCTCCACTTT

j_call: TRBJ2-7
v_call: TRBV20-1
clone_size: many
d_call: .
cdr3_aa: CSARAAGAYEQYF
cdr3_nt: TGCAGTGCTAGGGCGGCAGGGGCCTACGAGCAGTACTTC

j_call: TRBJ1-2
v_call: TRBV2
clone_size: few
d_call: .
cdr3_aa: CASSPGPANYGYTF
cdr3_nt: TGTGCCAGCAGTCCGGGCCCAGCTAACTATGGCTACACCTTC

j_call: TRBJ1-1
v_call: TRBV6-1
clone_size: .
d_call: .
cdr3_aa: CASIPTSGATEALF
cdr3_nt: TGTGCCAGCATTCCGACCTCGGGGGCCACTGAAGCTCTCTTT

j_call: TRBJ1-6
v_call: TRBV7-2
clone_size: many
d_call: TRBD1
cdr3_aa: CASSFGTGSNSPLHF
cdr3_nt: TGTGCCAGCAGCTTCGGGACAGGGAGTAATTCACCCCTCCACTTT

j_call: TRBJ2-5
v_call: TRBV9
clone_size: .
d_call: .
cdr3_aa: CASSVSGGTNQETQYF
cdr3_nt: TGTGCCAGCAGCGTCTCCGGTGGGACAAACCAAGAGACCCAGTACTTC

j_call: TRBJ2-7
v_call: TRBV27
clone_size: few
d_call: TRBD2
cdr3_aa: CASSRFGTRGGGSSYEQYF
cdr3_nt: TGTGCCAGCAGCCGCTTCGGGACTAGAGGGGGGGGGAGCTCCTACGAGCAGTACTTC

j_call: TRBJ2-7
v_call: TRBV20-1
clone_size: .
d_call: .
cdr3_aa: CSARAGHLTYEQYF
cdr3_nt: TGCAGTGCTAGAGCGGGACACCTAACCTACGAGCAGTACTTC

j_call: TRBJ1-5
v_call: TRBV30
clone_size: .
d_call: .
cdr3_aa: CAWSSGNPYSNQPQHF
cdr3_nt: TGTGCCTGGAGCTCGGGTAATCCCTATAGCAATCAGCCCCAGCATTTT

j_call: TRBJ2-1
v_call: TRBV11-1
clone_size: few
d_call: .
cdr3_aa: CASSFRRYNEQFF
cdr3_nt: TGTGCCAGCAGCTTTCGACGGTACAATGAGCAGTTCTTC

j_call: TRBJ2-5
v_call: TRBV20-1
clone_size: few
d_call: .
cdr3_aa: CSALDPITRDETQYF
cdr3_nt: TGCAGTGCCTTAGACCCCATTACGAGAGATGAGACCCAGTACTTC

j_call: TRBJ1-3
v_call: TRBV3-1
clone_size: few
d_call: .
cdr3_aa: CASSESSGENTIYF
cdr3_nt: TGTGCCAGCAGCGAGAGTAGCGGAGAAAACACCATATATTTT

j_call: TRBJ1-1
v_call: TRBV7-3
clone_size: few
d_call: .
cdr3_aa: CASSARLGTLLNTEAFF
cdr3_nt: TGTGCCAGCAGCGCCCGATTAGGGACCCTCCTCAACACTGAAGCTTTCTTT

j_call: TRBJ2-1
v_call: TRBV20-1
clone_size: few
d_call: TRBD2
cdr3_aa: CSAIKREQEQFF
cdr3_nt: TGCAGTGCAATAAAGCGGGAGCAGGAGCAGTTCTTC

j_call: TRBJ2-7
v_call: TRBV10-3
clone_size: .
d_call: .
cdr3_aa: CAISESTSYEQYF
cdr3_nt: TGTGCCATCAGTGAGTCGACCTCCTACGAGCAGTACTTC

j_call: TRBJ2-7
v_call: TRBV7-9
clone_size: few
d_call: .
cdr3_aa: CAIERDNYEQYF
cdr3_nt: TGTGCCATCGAGCGGGACAATTACGAGCAGTACTTC

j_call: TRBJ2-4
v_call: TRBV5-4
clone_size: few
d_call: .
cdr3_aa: CASSLQTRNIQYF
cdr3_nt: TGTGCCAGCAGCTTGCAGACTAGGAACATTCAGTACTTC

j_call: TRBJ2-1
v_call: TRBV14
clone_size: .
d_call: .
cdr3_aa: CASSLKLAREQFF
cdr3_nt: TGTGCCAGCAGCCTAAAACTAGCCCGTGAGCAGTTCTTC

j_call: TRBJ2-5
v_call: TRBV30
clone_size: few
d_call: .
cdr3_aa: CAWSRNQETQYF
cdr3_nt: TGTGCCTGGAGCCGCAACCAAGAGACCCAGTACTTC

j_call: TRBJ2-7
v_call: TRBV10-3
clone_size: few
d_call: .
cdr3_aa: CAILEGSGTYEQYF
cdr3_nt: TGTGCCATACTCGAGGGTAGTGGGACCTACGAGCAGTACTTC

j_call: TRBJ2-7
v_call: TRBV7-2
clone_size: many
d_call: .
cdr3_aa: CASSAASYEQYF
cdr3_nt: TGTGCCAGCAGCGCCGCCTCCTACGAGCAGTACTTC

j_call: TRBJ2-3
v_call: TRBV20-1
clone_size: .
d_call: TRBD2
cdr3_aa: CSAASGGPTDTQYF
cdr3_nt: TGCAGTGCTGCTTCGGGGGGGCCCACAGATACGCAGTATTTT

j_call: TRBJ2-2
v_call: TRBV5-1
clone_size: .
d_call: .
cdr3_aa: CASSLDGFGRTGELFF
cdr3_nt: TGCGCCAGCAGCTTGGACGGATTCGGGAGAACCGGGGAGCTGTTTTTT

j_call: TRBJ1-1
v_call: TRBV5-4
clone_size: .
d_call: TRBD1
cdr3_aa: CASSQQGAGNTEAFF
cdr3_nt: TGTGCCAGCAGCCAGCAGGGGGCTGGGAACACTGAAGCTTTCTTT

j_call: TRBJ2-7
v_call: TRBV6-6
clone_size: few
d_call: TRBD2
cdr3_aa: CASSYSTGTSYEQYF
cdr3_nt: TGTGCCAGCAGTTACTCGACCGGGACTAGCTACGAGCAGTACTTC

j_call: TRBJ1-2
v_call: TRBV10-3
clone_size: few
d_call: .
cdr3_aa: CAISEYAGAHGYTF
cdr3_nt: TGTGCCATCAGTGAGTATGCAGGGGCTCATGGCTACACCTTC

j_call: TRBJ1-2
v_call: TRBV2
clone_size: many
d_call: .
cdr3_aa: CASSVGEQAKFYGYTF
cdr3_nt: TGTGCCAGCAGTGTAGGGGAACAGGCGAAATTCTATGGCTACACCTTC

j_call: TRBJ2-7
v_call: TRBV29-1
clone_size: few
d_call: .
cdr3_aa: CSVVLDTSEQYF
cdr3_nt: TGCAGCGTTGTCCTCGACACCTCCGAGCAGTACTTC

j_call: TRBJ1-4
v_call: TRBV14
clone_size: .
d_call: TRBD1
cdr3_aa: CASSQGTGAANEKLFF
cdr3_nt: TGTGCCAGCAGCCAAGGGACAGGGGCTGCTAATGAAAAACTGTTTTTT

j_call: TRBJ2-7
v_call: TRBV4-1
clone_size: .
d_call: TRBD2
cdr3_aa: CASSQDQNSGRNEQYF
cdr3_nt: TGCGCCAGCAGCCAAGATCAGAATAGCGGGAGGAACGAGCAGTACTTC

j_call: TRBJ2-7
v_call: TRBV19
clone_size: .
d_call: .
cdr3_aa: CASSIGGEQYF
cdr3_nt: TGTGCCAGTAGTATAGGCGGCGAGCAGTACTTC

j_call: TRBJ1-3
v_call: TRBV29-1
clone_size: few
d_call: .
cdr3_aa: CSVEEDAGSGNTIYF
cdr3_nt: TGCAGCGTTGAAGAGGACGCAGGCTCTGGAAACACCATATATTTT

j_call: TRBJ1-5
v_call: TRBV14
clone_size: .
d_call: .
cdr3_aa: CASSQDFRKPQHF
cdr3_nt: TGTGCCAGCAGCCAAGATTTTCGGAAGCCCCAGCATTTT

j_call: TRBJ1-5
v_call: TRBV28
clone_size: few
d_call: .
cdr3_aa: CAIREFTSRNQPQHF
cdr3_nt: TGTGCCATCAGGGAATTCACTAGTCGCAATCAGCCCCAGCATTTT

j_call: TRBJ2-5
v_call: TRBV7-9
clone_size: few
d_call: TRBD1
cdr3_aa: CASSLWRPGGRQETQYF
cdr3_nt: TGTGCCAGCAGCTTATGGCGTCCAGGGGGCCGACAAGAGACCCAGTACTTC

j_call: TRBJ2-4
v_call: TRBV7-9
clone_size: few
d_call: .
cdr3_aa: CASSLQLAAKNIQYF
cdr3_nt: TGTGCCAGCAGCTTACAGCTCGCAGCCAAAAACATTCAGTACTTC

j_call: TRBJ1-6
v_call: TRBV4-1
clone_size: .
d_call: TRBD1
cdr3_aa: CASSHPDRESPLHF
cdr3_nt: TGCGCCAGCAGCCACCCGGACAGGGAATCACCCCTCCACTTT

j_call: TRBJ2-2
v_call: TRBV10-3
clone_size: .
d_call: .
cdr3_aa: CAISAGDPGELFF
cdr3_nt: TGTGCCATCAGTGCCGGGGATCCCGGGGAGCTGTTTTTT

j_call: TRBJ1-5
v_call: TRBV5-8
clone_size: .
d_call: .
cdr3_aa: CATGLTEGPQHF
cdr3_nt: TGTGCCACGGGACTCACGGAGGGGCCCCAGCATTTT

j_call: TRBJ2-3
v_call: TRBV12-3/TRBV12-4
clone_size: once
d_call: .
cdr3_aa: CASLAGGLSTDTQYF
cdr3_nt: TGTGCCAGCCTGGCCGGGGGGCTTTCCACAGATACGCAGTATTTT

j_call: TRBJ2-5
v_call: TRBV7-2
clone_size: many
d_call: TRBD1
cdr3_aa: CASSFQTGQETQYF
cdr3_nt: TGTGCCAGCAGCTTCCAGACAGGGCAAGAGACCCAGTACTTC

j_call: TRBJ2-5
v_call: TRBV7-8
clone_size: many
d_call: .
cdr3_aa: CASSPRTPSGETQYF
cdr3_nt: TGTGCCAGCAGCCCGCGGACACCGAGTGGGGAGACCCAGTACTTC

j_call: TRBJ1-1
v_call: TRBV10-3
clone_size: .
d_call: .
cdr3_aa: CAIRIGDTEAFF
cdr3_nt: TGTGCCATCAGGATTGGGGACACTGAAGCTTTCTTT

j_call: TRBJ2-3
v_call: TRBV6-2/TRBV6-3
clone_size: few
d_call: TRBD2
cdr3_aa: CASTRLAGGADTQYF
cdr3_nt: TGTGCCAGCACGAGACTAGCGGGAGGAGCAGATACGCAGTATTTT

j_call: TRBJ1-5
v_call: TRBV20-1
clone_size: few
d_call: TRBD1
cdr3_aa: CSARDRVGYSNQPQHF
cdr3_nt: TGCAGTGCTAGGGACAGGGTGGGGTATAGCAATCAGCCCCAGCATTTT

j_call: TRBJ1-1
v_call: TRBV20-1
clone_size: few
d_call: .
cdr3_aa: CSARANRNTEAFF
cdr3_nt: TGCAGTGCTAGGGCGAACAGGAACACTGAAGCTTTCTTT

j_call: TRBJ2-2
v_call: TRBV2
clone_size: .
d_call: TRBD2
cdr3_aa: CASSSMAGAHLGELFF
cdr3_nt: TGTGCCAGCAGCTCCATGGCGGGAGCCCACCTCGGGGAGCTGTTTTTT

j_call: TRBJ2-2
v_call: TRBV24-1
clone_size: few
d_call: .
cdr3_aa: CATSDPLTSYEENTGELFF
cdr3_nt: TGTGCCACCAGTGACCCACTAACTAGTTATGAAGAGAACACCGGGGAGCTGTTTTTT

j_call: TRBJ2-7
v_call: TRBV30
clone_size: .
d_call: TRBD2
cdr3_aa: CAWSTLAGGSHEQYF
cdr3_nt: TGTGCCTGGAGTACACTAGCGGGGGGGTCGCACGAGCAGTACTTC

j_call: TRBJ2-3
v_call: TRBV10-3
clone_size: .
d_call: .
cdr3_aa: CAISESSLLTDTQYF
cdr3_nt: TGTGCCATCAGTGAGTCTTCCCTCCTCACAGATACGCAGTATTTT

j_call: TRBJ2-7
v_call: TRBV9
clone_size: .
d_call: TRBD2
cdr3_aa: CASSLGAGQKTSGRAEQYF
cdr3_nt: TGTGCCAGCAGCCTAGGGGCGGGACAGAAGACTAGCGGGAGGGCCGAGCAGTACTTC

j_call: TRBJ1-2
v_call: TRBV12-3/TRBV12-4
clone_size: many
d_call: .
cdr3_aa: CASRTPGTNYGYTF
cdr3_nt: TGTGCCAGCAGAACCCCGGGAACCAACTATGGCTACACCTTC

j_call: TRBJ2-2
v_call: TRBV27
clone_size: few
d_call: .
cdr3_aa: CASRLGLANTGELFF
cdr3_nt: TGTGCCAGCAGGTTGGGACTCGCGAACACCGGGGAGCTGTTTTTT

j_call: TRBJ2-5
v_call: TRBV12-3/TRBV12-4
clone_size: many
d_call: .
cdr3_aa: CASSLEVSVGGTTGPQETQYF
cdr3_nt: TGTGCCAGCAGTTTAGAAGTTTCGGTGGGGGGCACAACGGGCCCCCAAGAGACCCAGTACTTC